A single sample is the source of the 8 T cell receptor beta chains below, sequenced in a study of neoadjuvant anti-PD-1 for oral cavity cancer. Indicated time point: after neoadjuvant nivolumab, at surgical resection. The protocol was immunoSEQ multiplex PCR, while the TCRdb copy is restricted to in-frame clones and leaves out a portion. The repertoire consists of about 14,000 clones, with roughly 80% occurring once and the leading ten covering 2% to 2.5%. The material was PBMCs, obtained after nivolumab (anti-PD-1) treatment. Every receptor here comes from a person aged 35-79 years with oral cavity squamous cell carcinoma.

In its sample, this clone was seen once. V usage is TRBV28 and J usage is TRBJ1-2; TRBD1 is a possible D gene (5 bases). The germline gives CDR1 MDHEN, CDR2 SYDVKM. The CDR3 is 13 amino acids. The V end lost 7 bases, the J end lost 1 base, and 10 bases lay between the germline ends. CDR3 nucleotide sequence: TGTGCCAGCAAGGGACGGATTAACTATGGCTACACCTTC. The encoded protein is CASKGRINYGYTF.

The chain carries TRBV13 and TRBJ2-3, with a possible D match to TRBD2 (5 bases). This CDR3 comprises 16 residues. V was shortened by 2 bases and J by 1 base, with 13 bases between the two germline ends. Looked up from germline, CDR1 is PRHDT and CDR2 is FYEKMQ (reference sequence). CDR3 loop: CASSLWRSGGTDTQYF. For the CDR3, the DNA is TGTGCCAGCAGCTTATGGAGGTCCGGTGGCACAGATACGCAGTATTTT.

This rearrangement joins TRBV5-1 to TRBJ2-7, with D possibly called TRBD1 or TRBD2 (6 bases each). The V end was cut by 4 bases, the J end by 0 bases, with 11 bases between. Germline CDR1 SGHRS, CDR2 YFSETQ. The CDR3 consists of 14 residues. CDR3 bases: TGCGCCAGCAGCCGGAGGGGGGCCTCCTACGAGCAGTACTTC. This codes for CASSRRGASYEQYF.

This clone was counted a few times. The chain links TRBV5-1 to TRBJ2-2; D remains ambiguous. V was clipped by 4 bases and J by 1 base, with 8 bases between them. Germline V gene lookup returns CDR1 SGHRS and CDR2 YFSETQ. The CDR3 has 14 residues. DNA for the CDR3: TGCGCCAGCAGCAAAAGGGAGAACACCGGGGAGCTGTTTTTT. It codes for CASSKRENTGELFF.

The chain recombines TRBV27 with TRBJ2-3; 8 bases fit TRBD2. Germline CDR1 is MNHEY and CDR2 is SMNVEV (reference sequence). The CDR3 sequence is 16 residues long. Trimming at V came to 5 bases and at J to 4 bases, leaving 11 bases not matched to a gene. CDR3 sequence: CASSPGGGLGADTQYF. As DNA, the CDR3 is TGTGCCAGCAGTCCTGGTGGGGGACTAGGGGCAGATACGCAGTATTTT.

V and J are TRBV11-2 and TRBJ1-4; D gene unclear. The CDR3 totals 14 residues. Germline CDR1 SGHAT, CDR2 FQNNGV. V was cut by 6 bases and J by 8 bases, with 16 bases left in between. CDR3 nucleotide sequence: TGTGCCAGCAGGTCAAATGGGTTCAGGGAAAAACTGTTTTTT. Encoded protein: CASRSNGFREKLFF.

The chain employs TRBV6-6 and TRBJ2-2; D could derive from TRBD1 or TRBD2 (5 bases each). V gave up 2 bases and J gave up 8 bases, with 12 bases separating them. The germline V gene encodes CDR1 MNHNY and CDR2 SVGAGI (reference sequence). The CDR3 is 14 residues long. CDR3 DNA: TGTGCCAGCAGTTACAGGGGCGGGTGGGGGGAGCTGTTTTTT. It codes for CASSYRGGWGELFF.

The V call is TRBV9, the J call TRBJ2-2, with 7 nucleotides matching TRBD2. CDR1 and CDR2 (germline): SGDLS, YYNGEE. This CDR3 comprises 17 residues. V dropped 0 bases and J dropped 4; count of bases not matched to a gene: 9. CDR3 amino acids: CASSVEARLAVTGELFF. The CDR3 nucleotides are TGTGCCAGCAGCGTAGAGGCTAGGCTAGCGGTCACCGGGGAGCTGTTTTTT.